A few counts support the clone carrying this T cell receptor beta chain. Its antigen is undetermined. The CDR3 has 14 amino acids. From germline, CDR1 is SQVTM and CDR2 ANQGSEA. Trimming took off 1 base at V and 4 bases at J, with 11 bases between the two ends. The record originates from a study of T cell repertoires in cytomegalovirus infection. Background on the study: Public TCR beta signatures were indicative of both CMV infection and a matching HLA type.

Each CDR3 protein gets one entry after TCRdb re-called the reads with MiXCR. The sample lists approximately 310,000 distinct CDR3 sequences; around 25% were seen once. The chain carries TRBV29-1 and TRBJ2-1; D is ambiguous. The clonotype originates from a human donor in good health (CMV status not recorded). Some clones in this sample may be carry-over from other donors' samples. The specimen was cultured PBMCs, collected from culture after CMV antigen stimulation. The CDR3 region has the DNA TGCAGCGTTGAAGTTCCGGCGCAGTACAATGAGCAGTTCTTC. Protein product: CSVEVPAQYNEQFF.